The rows below give T cell receptor beta chains drawn from one sample of a study of early stage breast cancer tumors. Only in-frame clones appear in the TCRdb table, and some are missing; sequencing was by immunoSEQ multiplex PCR. Seen here are 45,000 to 60,000 clones, approximately 80% observed once, and the top ten hold 1.3% to 1.5%. The material sequenced was blood. The origin of the receptors is a person aged 50 to 59 with breast cancer. Both conserved end residues are part of each CDR3. Fields, in order: CDR3 length, D gene, V gene, J gene, CDR3 protein, CDR3 DNA. The D gene is left open where the match is weak.

>11|-|TRBV6-1|TRBJ1-1
CASSEISEAFF
TGTGCCAGCAGTGAAATCTCTGAAGCTTTCTTT
>15|-|TRBV27|TRBJ1-5
CASSPTPLLNFPQHF
TGTGCCAGCAGTCCAACCCCGCTACTCAACTTTCCCCAGCATTTT
>15|TRBD1|TRBV5-4|TRBJ1-6
CASSPAGTDNSPLHF
TGTGCCAGCAGCCCGGCCGGGACAGATAATTCACCCCTCCACTTT
>15|TRBD1|TRBV5-1|TRBJ2-4
CASSLGQGRKNIQYF
TGCGCCAGCAGCCTAGGACAGGGTAGAAAAAACATTCAGTACTTC
>14|-|TRBV6-5|TRBJ2-3
CASSYAEDRDTQYF
TGTGCCAGCAGTTACGCGGAAGATCGGGATACGCAGTATTTT
>15|-|TRBV18|TRBJ2-2
CASSAGALDTGELFF
TGTGCCAGCTCGGCGGGGGCACTGGACACCGGGGAGCTGTTTTTT
>16|-|TRBV9|TRBJ2-3
CASSMRGWISTDTQYF
TGTGCCAGCAGCATGAGGGGGTGGATCAGCACAGATACGCAGTATTTT
>12|-|TRBV19|TRBJ2-7
CATQDGAYEQYF
TGTGCCACCCAGGACGGGGCCTACGAGCAGTACTTC
>15|-|TRBV28|TRBJ2-7
CASMAGSVVPNEQYF
TGTGCCAGCATGGCGGGGTCCGTGGTTCCGAACGAGCAGTACTTC
>16|TRBD2|TRBV7-6|TRBJ2-2
CASSLFSLAGTGELFF
TGTGCCAGCAGCTTATTTAGCCTAGCGGGAACCGGGGAGCTGTTTTTT
>15|-|TRBV19|TRBJ1-2
CASSIDGVANYGYTF
TGTGCCAGTAGTATAGATGGAGTAGCAAACTATGGCTACACCTTC
>16|TRBD2|TRBV10-3|TRBJ2-7
CAISEVLAESSYEQYF
TGTGCCATCAGTGAGGTGCTAGCGGAGAGCTCCTACGAGCAGTACTTC
>15|-|TRBV7-7|TRBJ2-3
CASSLGGGSADTQYF
TGTGCTAGCAGCTTAGGAGGGGGGTCGGCAGATACGCAGTATTTT
>14|TRBD1|TRBV18|TRBJ1-5
CASSQTGTDQPQHF
TGTGCCAGCTCCCAGACAGGGACAGATCAGCCCCAGCATTTT
>14|-|TRBV7-9|TRBJ1-1
CASSLEGGGTEAFF
TGTGCCAGCAGCTTAGAGGGCGGGGGGACTGAAGCTTTCTTT
>15|TRBD2|TRBV28|TRBJ2-2
CATNPLRGVTGELFF
TGTGCCACCAATCCCCTGCGGGGGGTAACCGGGGAGCTGTTTTTT
>15|-|TRBV5-1|TRBJ2-5
CASSWVSMGQETQYF
TGCGCCAGCAGCTGGGTCTCGATGGGCCAAGAGACCCAGTACTTC
>16|-|TRBV18|TRBJ1-3
CASSPVDGRSGNTIYF
TGTGCCAGCTCACCCGTGGACGGCCGCTCTGGAAACACCATATATTTT
>12|-|TRBV10-3|TRBJ2-7
CAITRPTGEQYF
TGTGCCATCACTAGACCCACCGGCGAGCAGTACTTC